Listed here are 2 T cell receptor beta chains from one sample, sequenced in a study of response to subunit inactivated influenza vaccine. Via MiXCR, TCRdb re-called the RT-PCR reads, giving one row per CDR3 protein. Counted here are approximately 570,000 distinct CDR3 sequences, 7.6% occurring once; the ten biggest clones make up about an eighth. Specimen: PBMCs from blood, collected less than 30 months after vaccination. These receptors all stem from a man aged 45-69 years who received an inactivated influenza vaccine.

The chain links TRBV11-2 to TRBJ2-1, with 9 bases aligning to TRBD2. Germline CDR1 is SGHAT and CDR2 is FQNNGV. This CDR3 has 17 residues. The V gene end was trimmed by 2 bases and the J gene end by 0 bases; junction bases not matched to a gene: 5. CDR3 sequence reads: CASSLQGLARSYNEQFF. The CDR3 DNA sequence: TGTGCCAGCAGCTTACAAGGACTAGCGCGCTCCTACAATGAGCAGTTCTTC.

The chain couples TRBV28 to TRBJ2-3; 8 bases are shared with TRBD2. V was pared by 8 bases and J by 5 bases, with 9 bases of the junction left unmatched. Germline V CDR1 and CDR2: MDHEN, SYDVKM. The CDR3 is 14 amino acids. The CDR3, as DNA: TGTGCCAGCTCCGGGACTAGAATTTTAGATACGCAGTATTTT. Its protein product is CASSGTRILDTQYF.